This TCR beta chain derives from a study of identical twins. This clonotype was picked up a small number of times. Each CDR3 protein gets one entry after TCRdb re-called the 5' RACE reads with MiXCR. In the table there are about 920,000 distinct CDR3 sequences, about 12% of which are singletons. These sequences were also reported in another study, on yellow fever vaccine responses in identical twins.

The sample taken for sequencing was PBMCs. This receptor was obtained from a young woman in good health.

DNA of the CDR3: TGTGCCACCAGCAGAGAACTAGCGGGAGGGGATGAGCAGTTCTTC. This sequence encodes CATSRELAGGDEQFF. The chain joins TRBV15 to TRBJ2-1, with TRBD2 matching 13 bases. The V gene's germline CDR1 is LNHNV and CDR2 YYDKDF (reference sequence). This CDR3 is 15 amino acids long. The V segment lost 0 bases and the J segment 8 bases; nucleotides outside the gene matches: 1.